This T cell receptor (beta chain) was sequenced during a study of blood T cell repertoires in COVID-19. Overall study context: Collection of acute and convalescent COVID-19 samples took place in the United States, Italy and Spain. Sample material is recorded as cDNA or gDNA derived from T cells, B-cell-depleted T cells, or PBMCs.

Authors' analysis steps: By means of reference gene primer amplification, nucleated cell counts were estimated. The assay was immunoSEQ multiplex PCR, and TCRdb's table has in-frame clones only and misses some. Clonal size and the V and J genes are those of that table, whereas D and trimming came from the DNA. The profile covers roughly 400,000 clones, with 90% appearing a single time and approximately 0.55% taken by the ten largest. V was pared by 5 bases and J by 8 bases, with 15 bases between. Germline-derived CDR1 and CDR2 are MNHEY and SVGAGI. The CDR3 has 13 amino acids. Allocation to cohorts depended on clinical history reported by the participants.

The J gene is TRBJ1-2, the V gene TRBV6-5; a weak D match, TRBD1 (6 bases). The sequence was collected from a man between 18 and 35 years old who had recovered from COVID-19. The sequenced sample consisted of PBMCs or T cells enriched from blood (not recorded which). CDR3 DNA: TGTGCCAGCAGTCCCGGGGGGCTGGGAGGCTACACCTTC. Its protein is CASSPGGLGGYTF.